Reported below is one TCR beta chain. This clonotype has ten or more counts. The antigen this receptor binds is unknown. No base quality values were provided; no much bigger clone lies one nucleotide off. From the cysteine through the phenylalanine, the CDR3 covers 14 amino acids. Only CDR3 DNA is held: 42 bases, read in frame from base 1. The germline V gene supplies CDR1 SGHDT and CDR2 YYEEEE. Trimming takes 2 bases from V and 2 bases from J, and the germline ends sit 8 bases apart. Receptor libraries were prepared by RT-PCR. TCRdb names Illumina HiSeq 2500 as the instrument used. TCRdb reprocessed the public reads (quality trimming at Q25 with fastp, clone calling with MiXCR) and kept in-frame beta chains. Identical CDR3 proteins give one entry, which carries the most common genes and DNA. For this sample there are more than 400,000 distinct CDR3 sequences; about 7.2% appear just once. The biggest ten clones account for around 13% of the sample.

These data belong to a study of response to subunit inactivated influenza vaccine (dated by TCRdb to 2016 to 2019). About the investigation overall: Deep quantitative profiling of the T cell receptor repertoire was used in the study to follow responses to a trivalent subunit inactivated influenza vaccine. The full study reports these points: The authors proposed that each seasonal influenza vaccination may bring in only a limited number of new T cells.

The rearranged segments are TRBV5-6 and TRBJ1-3, with the D gene not clear enough to name. This receptor was taken from a man aged 45 to 70 who received an inactivated influenza vaccine. Donor details come from another sample of the same person, matched by shared clones. The specimen comprised PBMCs from blood, sampled roughly 24 months after vaccination. CDR3 region: CASSFPGTGNTIYF. The DNA sequence reads TGTGCCAGCAGCTTTCCGGGTACTGGAAACACCATATATTTT.